This passage covers 12 T cell receptor beta chains from one sample sequenced in a study of cytomegalovirus exposure and HLA in healthy donors. The PCR ran on 60 Vbeta and 13 Jbeta primers. This table comes from immunoSEQ multiplex PCR, and its TCRdb copy is limited to in-frame clones, with some not included. The repertoire has under 170,000 clones, more than 65% of them found once; the top ten carry roughly 6.3%. What was sequenced was PBMCs. The receptor source for this set is a man in his forties or fifties in good health and CMV-seropositive.

This chain uses TRBV6-1 with TRBJ2-7, with 9 bases aligning to TRBD1. This CDR3 has 15 residues. V lost 4 bases and J lost 4; bases outside the gene matches: 8. Germline lookup yields CDR1 MNHNS and CDR2 SASEGT. The CDR3 region is CASSVPPGQGYEQYF. The DNA of the CDR3 is TGTGCCAGCAGTGTCCCGCCGGGACAGGGTTACGAGCAGTACTTC.

V gene TRBV9 combines with J gene TRBJ1-5; maybe TRBD1 (6 bases). Between the trimmed V and J ends, which lost 0 bases and 2 bases, there was a span of 18 bases. The CDR3 loop spans 18 amino acids. CDR1 and CDR2 (germline): SGDLS, YYNGEE. CDR3 coding DNA: TGTGCCAGCAGCGTAGTCCACAGGGAGGGGCGCGGCAATCAGCCCCAGCATTTT. It codes for CASSVVHREGRGNQPQHF.

This chain uses TRBV27 with TRBJ2-7; maybe TRBD2 (6 bases). Germline CDR1 and CDR2: MNHEY and SMNVEV (reference sequence). This CDR3 region has 13 residues. Trimming removed 3 bases at V and 1 base at J, with 7 bases between. CDR3 in amino acids: CASSFAGSYEQYF. The CDR3 DNA reads as TGTGCCAGCAGTTTTGCGGGGTCCTACGAGCAGTACTTC.

This chain joins TRBV21-1 and TRBJ2-2; TRBD2 is the table's D call, not checked against the DNA. TRBV21-1 is reported as a pseudogene. The CDR3 extends over 16 amino acids. CDR3 sequence reads: CASSNSNLEITGELFF. Here the CDR3 DNA reads TGTGCCAGCAGCAACTCTAACCTAGAAATAACCGGGGAGCTGTTTTTT.

This rearrangement joins TRBV5-1 to TRBJ1-5, with D tentatively TRBD1 (5 bases). The ends were cut back, 3 bases at V and 6 bases at J, with 10 bases in the middle. Germline V lookup: CDR1 SGHRS, CDR2 YFSETQ. The CDR3 loop spans 13 amino acids. CDR3 protein: CASSSQGGQPQHF. CDR3 nucleotide sequence: TGCGCCAGCAGCTCGCAGGGTGGTCAGCCCCAGCATTTT.

This chain uses TRBV9 with TRBJ1-3; maybe TRBD1 (5 bases). The V end was cut by 3 bases, the J end by 0 bases, with 22 bases between. The CDR3 consists of 19 residues. Germline-derived CDR1 and CDR2 are SGDLS and YYNGEE. The CDR3 coding sequence is TGTGCCAGCAGCGCATCGAGCGGGACTGGACCTTACTCTGGAAACACCATATATTTT. Amino acids: CASSASSGTGPYSGNTIYF.

The chain carries TRBV30 and TRBJ2-2; TRBD1 matches at 9 bases. Unmatched junction bases numbered 9, after V lost 4 bases and J lost 6 bases. The germline CDR1 and CDR2 sequences are GTSNPN and SVGIG (reference sequence). The length of the CDR3 is 15 residues. The chain's CDR3 is CAWTRGQGIAGELFF. As DNA, the CDR3 is TGTGCCTGGACCAGGGGACAGGGAATAGCCGGGGAGCTGTTTTTT.

As DNA, the CDR3 is TGCGCCAGCAGCTTGGGGGGACAGGGGGCTGAAGCTTTCTTT. Encoded protein: CASSLGGQGAEAFF. The chain is built from TRBV5-1 and TRBJ1-1, with 11 nucleotides matching TRBD1. The germline CDR1 and CDR2 sequences are SGHRS and YFSETQ. This CDR3 has 14 amino acids. Trimming removed 0 bases from V and 6 bases from J; junction bases left unmatched: 1.

This sequence joins TRBV5-1 and TRBJ2-3, with 10 bases matching TRBD2. CDR1 SGHRS and CDR2 YFSETQ come from the germline V gene. The J segment lost 2 bases and the V segment lost 4 bases, leaving 7 bases of the junction unmatched. This CDR3 is built from 16 residues. The CDR3 region is CASSRLAGANTDTQYF. DNA for the CDR3: TGCGCCAGCAGCCGCCTAGCGGGAGCAAACACAGATACGCAGTATTTT.

CDR3 in amino acids: CASSLDSLASYNEQFF. The CDR3 bases are TGCGCCAGCAGCTTGGACAGTCTGGCCTCCTACAATGAGCAGTTCTTC. This chain links TRBV5-1 with TRBJ2-1; D gene ambiguous. The CDR3 extends over 16 amino acids. Germline CDR1 reads SGHRS; CDR2 reads YFSETQ. Trimming shortened V by 0 bases and J by 0 bases, and 10 bases separated the two germline ends.

This chain uses TRBV28 with TRBJ1-1; D possibly corresponds to TRBD1 (5 bases). Trimming shortened V by 4 bases and J by 2 bases, and 11 bases separated the two germline ends. CDR3 length: 14 residues. Germline V gene lookup returns CDR1 MDHEN and CDR2 SYDVKM. Here the CDR3 DNA reads TGTGCCAGCAGTTCCGGGGGGTTAAACACTGAAGCTTTCTTT. The encoded protein is CASSSGGLNTEAFF.

The chain links TRBV10-2 to TRBJ1-1; 7 bases fit TRBD1. This CDR3 spans 14 amino acids. Trimming cost V 6 bases and J 3 bases; bases outside gene matches: 7. Germline CDR1 is WSHSY and CDR2 is SAAADI. This chain's CDR3 is CASRETGRDTEAFF. The CDR3, as DNA: TGCGCCAGCAGGGAGACAGGGAGGGACACTGAAGCTTTCTTT.